This is a list of T cell receptor beta chains from one sample in a study of CD8 T cells in ankylosing spondylitis. TCRdb processed the 5' RACE reads anew with MiXCR; each CDR3 protein has one entry. The sample lists approximately 35,000 distinct CDR3 sequences, approximately 15% occurring once. The sequenced material came from blood. The origin of the receptors is a male donor with ankylosing spondylitis or in good health (not recorded which). Each CDR3 is given with its conserved first and last residue. Each record gives: J gene, D gene, V gene, clone size, CDR3 protein, CDR3 DNA. The D gene is left open where the match is weak. A row's size may be missing; if present it is once, few, many or a size class.

TRBJ2-5 . TRBV20-1 few CSAYRGGETQYF TGCAGTGCGTACAGGGGGGGAGAGACCCAGTACTTC
TRBJ2-3 TRBD1 TRBV7-2 few CASSPGQRNTQYF TGTGCCAGCAGCCCGGGACAGCGGAATACGCAGTATTTT
TRBJ2-1 TRBD2 TRBV5-6 few CASSGGTSSEQFF TGTGCCAGCAGCGGTGGGACTAGCAGTGAGCAGTTCTTC
TRBJ2-2 . TRBV18 few CASSPQTDTGELFF TGTGCCAGCTCACCACAAACGGACACCGGGGAGCTGTTTTTT
TRBJ2-5 . TRBV21-1 . CASSLRDYQETQYF TGTGCCAGCAGCCTCCGGGACTACCAAGAGACCCAGTACTTC
TRBJ1-1 TRBD1 TRBV27 . CASKTGQLMNTEAFF TGTGCCAGCAAAACGGGACAGCTCATGAACACTGAAGCTTTCTTT
TRBJ1-1 . TRBV27 . CASSLQGRSAEAFF TGTGCCAGCAGTTTACAGGGACGATCTGCTGAAGCTTTCTTT
TRBJ2-3 . TRBV29-1 few CSVEIGIAPPGTDTQYF TGCAGCGTTGAAATCGGTATTGCCCCGCCGGGCACAGATACGCAGTATTTT
TRBJ2-2 TRBD2 TRBV2 . CASSGATSGKTNTGELFF TGTGCCAGCAGTGGTGCGACTAGCGGGAAAACGAACACCGGGGAGCTGTTTTTT
TRBJ2-1 TRBD2 TRBV12-3/TRBV12-4 few CASRRTSGGDNEQFF TGTGCCAGCAGACGGACTAGCGGGGGGGACAATGAGCAGTTCTTC
TRBJ2-3 . TRBV20-1 few CSARAPGPRSADTQYF TGCAGTGCTAGAGCCCCGGGTCCCCGAAGCGCAGATACGCAGTATTTT
TRBJ2-1 . TRBV7-2 few CASSLVASGQRYEQFF TGTGCCAGCAGCTTAGTGGCTAGCGGACAGAGATATGAGCAGTTCTTC
TRBJ2-3 TRBD2 TRBV20-1 . CSAGTSGFSTDTQCF TGCAGTGCGGGGACTAGCGGGTTCAGCACAGATACGCAGTGTTTT
TRBJ1-1 . TRBV7-9 . CASSPTWGTEAFF TGTGCCAGCAGCCCGACGTGGGGTACTGAAGCTTTCTTT
TRBJ2-7 . TRBV12-3/TRBV12-4 . CASSLGTRLREQYF TGTGCCAGCAGCCTTGGGACACGGCTTCGCGAGCAGTACTTC
TRBJ2-7 . TRBV28 . CASSPPGASRPSYEQYF TGTGCCAGCAGTCCCCCCGGGGCCTCCAGGCCCTCCTACGAGCAGTACTTC
TRBJ1-1 . TRBV12-3/TRBV12-4 many CASSLKVATEAFF TGTGCCAGCAGTTTAAAGGTGGCCACTGAAGCTTTCTTT
TRBJ2-5 . TRBV5-6 few CASSLGNYQETQYF TGTGCCAGCAGCTTGGGAAACTATCAAGAGACCCAGTACTTC
TRBJ2-5 . TRBV7-2 few CASSFVGTETQYF TGTGCCAGCAGCTTCGTAGGGACCGAGACCCAGTACTTC
TRBJ1-4 . TRBV29-1 . CSVGPAREKLFF TGCAGCGTCGGTCCCGCGCGGGAAAAACTGTTTTTT
TRBJ2-2 . TRBV20-1 . CSARDPGATNTGELFF TGCAGTGCTAGAGATCCGGGAGCGACGAACACCGGGGAGCTGTTTTTT
TRBJ2-5 . TRBV28 . CASSLLQGEETQYF TGTGCCAGCAGTTTATTACAGGGCGAAGAGACCCAGTACTTC
TRBJ2-6 . TRBV7-6 . CASSLLDSGANVLTF TGTGCCAGCAGCCTTTTAGACTCTGGGGCCAACGTCCTGACTTTC
TRBJ2-3 . TRBV20-1 . CSAGSLSTDTQYF TGCAGTGCTGGTAGCCTAAGCACAGATACGCAGTATTTT
TRBJ2-7 . TRBV30 . CAWSVLSEEYF TGTGCCTGGAGTGTACTGAGTGAGGAGTACTTC
TRBJ1-4 TRBD1 TRBV7-9 . CASSARDSEKKLFF TGTGCCAGCAGCGCGCGGGACAGTGAGAAGAAACTGTTTTTT
TRBJ2-3 TRBD1 TRBV29-1 . CSVAGQGIDTQYF TGCAGCGTTGCGGGACAGGGGATAGATACGCAGTATTTT
TRBJ2-5 . TRBV5-1 . CASSLDGRAETQYF TGCGCCAGCAGCTTGGATGGACGCGCGGAGACCCAGTACTTC
TRBJ1-1 . TRBV29-1 . CSGEGGTDTEAFF TGCAGCGGGGAAGGGGGAACGGACACTGAAGCTTTCTTT
TRBJ2-3 . TRBV7-2 . CASSSLRSTTDTQYF TGTGCCAGCAGCTCCTTGAGGTCCACAACAGATACGCAGTATTTT
TRBJ1-4 . TRBV12-3/TRBV12-4 . CASSFVGLSEKLFF TGTGCCAGCAGTTTTGTGGGGCTATCAGAAAAACTGTTTTTT
TRBJ2-2 . TRBV30 few CAWSPRVVGELFF TGTGCCTGGAGCCCAAGGGTAGTCGGGGAGCTGTTTTTT
TRBJ2-7 . TRBV12-3/TRBV12-4 many CASSFGRASNEQYF TGTGCCAGCAGTTTTGGACGGGCCTCCAACGAGCAGTACTTC
TRBJ1-1 TRBD1 TRBV7-2 many CASSSSGGGNTEAFF TGTGCCAGCAGCTCCTCAGGGGGGGGGAACACTGAAGCTTTCTTT